One sample yielded the 30 T cell receptor beta chains listed below, sequenced in a study of OX40 agonist ivuxolimab in advanced cancers. Some clones are missing from TCRdb's copy, which holds only in-frame ones; the method was immunoSEQ multiplex PCR. The sample shows tens of thousands of clones, more than 80% of them seen only once. Sequences were derived from CD4+ or CD8+ T cells sorted from blood, sampled in a trial of the OX40 agonist ivuxolimab. Receptors originate from an adult with an advanced solid tumor such as melanoma, head and neck, liver or kidney cancer.

The rearrangement joins TRBV2 to TRBJ1-5, with D hard to call. This CDR3 has 14 amino acids. The V end lost 5 bases, the J end lost 4 bases, and 12 bases lay between the germline ends. The germline gives CDR1 SNHLY, CDR2 FYNNEI. CDR3 sequence reads: CASSPGPQNQPQHF. CDR3 DNA sequence: TGTGCCAGCAGTCCCGGGCCCCAAAATCAGCCCCAGCATTTT.

This clone was seen just once. The CDR3, as DNA: TGTGCCAGCAGCTTAGACTCTTACTCTGGAAACACCATATATTTT. This encodes CASSLDSYSGNTIYF. The chain links TRBV7-9 to TRBJ1-3, with D uncertain. The germline V and J ends were trimmed by 1 base and 0 bases, with 7 bases remaining between them. The CDR3 loop spans 15 amino acids. The germline V gene encodes CDR1 SEHNR and CDR2 FQNEAQ (reference sequence).

Only one count was recorded for this clone. The rearrangement links TRBV11-2 to TRBJ2-3; 14 nucleotides agree with TRBD2. J was trimmed by 3 bases and V by 4 bases; bases with no gene match: 6. Germline lookup yields CDR1 SGHAT and CDR2 FQNNGV. The CDR3 is 17 residues long. The CDR3 region has the DNA TGTGCCAGCAGCTCCCGACTAGCGGGGGGGCCTACAGATACGCAGTATTTT. Translation gives CASSSRLAGGPTDTQYF.

The rearrangement uses TRBV6-1 and TRBJ2-1, with a tentative D call TRBD2 (5 bases). Trimming shortened V by 5 bases and J by 8 bases, and 16 bases separated the two germline ends. The CDR3 runs to 14 residues. Germline assignment: CDR1 MNHNS and CDR2 SASEGT. Here the CDR3 reads CASSPGIGMDEQFF. CDR3 in DNA: TGTGCCAGCAGTCCCGGGATCGGGATGGATGAGCAGTTCTTC.

This chain links TRBV27 with TRBJ2-7, with 9 bases identical to TRBD1. After removal of 5 bases from V and 3 bases from J, the junction contained 5 bases not matched to a gene. The CDR3 covers 14 residues. CDR1 and CDR2 from the germline V gene are MNHEY and SMNVEV (reference sequence). CDR3 loop: CASSEQGAHYEQYF. In nucleotides, the CDR3 is TGTGCCAGCAGTGAACAGGGGGCACACTACGAGCAGTACTTC.

The chain carries TRBV11-2 and TRBJ2-3, with 9 bases identical to TRBD2. The CDR3 loop spans 17 amino acids. CDR1 is SGHAT and CDR2 is FQNNGV in the germline V gene. J lost 1 base, V lost 0 bases, and 5 bases had no gene match. The chain's CDR3 is CASSLDRKRGGTDTQYF. CDR3 nucleotide sequence: TGTGCCAGCAGCTTAGATCGGAAGCGGGGGGGCACAGATACGCAGTATTTT.

V gene TRBV9 combines with J gene TRBJ1-5, with D tentatively TRBD1 (6 bases). The ends were cut back, 8 bases at V and 3 bases at J, with 12 bases in the middle. The germline V gene has CDR1 SGDLS and CDR2 YYNGEE. CDR3 length: 13 residues. The CDR3 here is CASNRADNQPQHF. Written as DNA, the CDR3 is TGTGCCAGTAACAGGGCCGACAATCAGCCCCAGCATTTT.

This chain connects TRBV7-9 to TRBJ2-3, with unresolved D. This CDR3 has 14 residues. Germline assignment: CDR1 SEHNR and CDR2 FQNEAQ (reference sequence). V was pared by 1 base and J by 4 bases, with 9 bases between. In nucleotides, the CDR3 is TGTGCCAGCAGCTTAGTCAGTTCGGCAGATACGCAGTATTTT. Its translation is CASSLVSSADTQYF.

This sequence joins TRBV27 and TRBJ1-1, with a tentative D call TRBD1 (5 bases). CDR3 length: 14 amino acids. CDR1 and CDR2 from the germline V gene are MNHEY and SMNVEV (reference sequence). Trimming stripped 4 bases from V and 6 bases from J, with 15 bases between. The CDR3 coding sequence is TGTGCCAGCAGTTACCTGGGAAGAGGGGCTGAAGCTTTCTTT. Protein: CASSYLGRGAEAFF.

The chain carries TRBV28 and TRBJ2-5, with 14 nucleotides matching TRBD2. Germline-derived CDR1 and CDR2 are MDHEN and SYDVKM. The V gene end was trimmed by 4 bases and the J gene end by 2 bases; junction bases not matched to a gene: 9. The CDR3 is 18 residues long. DNA for the CDR3: TGTGCCAGCAGTTGGGGACTAGCGGGAGCTGGGCCTCAAGAGACCCAGTACTTC. Its translation is CASSWGLAGAGPQETQYF. Using reference TRBV28 and TRBJ2-5 for the parts outside the CDR3, the full variable domain is DVKVTQSSRYLVKRTGEKVFLECVQDMDHENMFWYRQDPGLGLRLIYFSYDVKMKEKGDIPEGYSVSREKKERFSLILESASTNQTSMYLCASSWGLAGAGPQETQYFGPGTRLLVL.

The genes are TRBV15 and TRBJ2-7; 8 bases align to TRBD2. The CDR3 consists of 16 residues. Germline CDR1 and CDR2: LNHNV and YYDKDF (reference sequence). The V segment lost 0 bases and the J segment 2 bases; nucleotides outside the gene matches: 6. Here the CDR3 reads CATSRDRAGGAYEQYF. CDR3 nucleotides: TGTGCCACCAGCAGAGATAGAGCCGGGGGGGCCTACGAGCAGTACTTC.

The genes are TRBV2 and TRBJ2-7; D not certain. Per germline, CDR1 SNHLY and CDR2 FYNNEI. The germline V and J ends were trimmed by 4 bases and 5 bases, with 12 bases remaining between them. The CDR3 contains 13 residues. The CDR3 DNA sequence: TGTGCCAGCAGTGGAGTTGTTGAGGACGAGCAGTACTTC. The encoded protein is CASSGVVEDEQYF.

The chain has TRBV7-9 and TRBJ2-7, with D maybe TRBD2 (6 bases). Germline V gives CDR1 SEHNR, CDR2 FQNEAQ (reference sequence). The CDR3 runs 14 residues. V gave up 4 bases and J gave up 0 bases, with 10 bases separating them. DNA of the CDR3: TGTGCCAGCAGCTATAGCGGTAGCTCCTACGAGCAGTACTTC. This encodes CASSYSGSSYEQYF. The full variable domain, rest sourced from reference TRBV7-9 and TRBJ2-7, is DTGVSQNPRHKITKRGQNVTFRCDPISEHNRLYWYRQTLGQGPEFLTYFQNEAQLEKSRLLSDRFSAERPKGSFSTLEIQRTEQGDSAMYLCASSYSGSSYEQYFGPGTRLTVT.

This sequence joins TRBV18 and TRBJ2-5, with D tentatively TRBD1 (6 bases). The CDR3 consists of 16 residues. Between the trimmed V and J ends, which lost 4 bases and 7 bases, there was a span of 22 bases. Germline CDR1 is KGHSH and CDR2 is LQKENI. The CDR3 DNA is TGTGCCAGCTCACTACCCGACAGGCAACTCCCTCGGACCCAGTACTTC. Amino acids: CASSLPDRQLPRTQYF.

This clone is medium-sized (0.01 to 0.1%) by share. The CDR3 sequence: CASSIPWTGISYNEQFF. CDR3 nucleotide sequence: TGTGCCAGTAGTATTCCGTGGACAGGAATTTCCTACAATGAGCAGTTCTTC. The gene calls are TRBV19 and TRBJ2-1; 7 bases fit TRBD1. CDR3 size: 17 residues. Looked up from germline, CDR1 is LNHDA and CDR2 is SQIVND (reference sequence). Unmatched junction bases numbered 9, after V lost 3 bases and J lost 1 base. The complete variable domain, with remaining parts taken from reference TRBV19 and TRBJ2-1, reads DGGITQSPKYLFRKEGQNVTLSCEQNLNHDAMYWYRQDPGQGLRLIYYSQIVNDFQKGDIAEGYSVSREKKESFPLTVTSAQKNPTAFYLCASSIPWTGISYNEQFFGPGTRLTVL.

The CDR3 spells CSVDGQGRLNTEAFF. The CDR3 nucleotides are TGCAGCGTGGACGGACAGGGAAGGCTGAACACTGAAGCTTTCTTT. The chain is built from TRBV29-1 and TRBJ1-1; the match to TRBD1 covers 8 bases. This CDR3 contains 15 residues. The germline CDR1 and CDR2 sequences are SQVTM and ANQGSEA. Trimming removed 6 bases from V and 0 bases from J; junction bases left unmatched: 9.

This chain uses TRBV19 with TRBJ2-5; TRBD2 matches 12 bases. The CDR3 spans 19 residues. Looked up from germline, CDR1 is LNHDA and CDR2 is SQIVND (reference sequence). V gave up 1 base and J gave up 0 bases; unmatched junction bases: 9. CDR3 loop: CASSIVRLAGEVYQETQYF. CDR3 coding DNA: TGTGCCAGTAGTATAGTTCGACTAGCGGGAGAGGTGTACCAAGAGACCCAGTACTTC.

This chain joins TRBV6-6 and TRBJ2-1; 9 bases align to TRBD1. The CDR3 has 15 amino acids. Germline values: CDR1 MNHNY, CDR2 SVGAGI (reference sequence). Unmatched junction bases numbered 8, after V lost 7 bases and J lost 4 bases. The CDR3 nucleotides are TGTGCCAGCACCCGCGGGACAGGGCTATACAATGAGCAGTTCTTC. This codes for CASTRGTGLYNEQFF.

The rearrangement uses TRBV29-1 and TRBJ2-1; 16 nucleotides match TRBD2. The CDR3 runs to 16 residues. Losses at the gene ends were 4 bases for V and 4 bases for J; bases not matched to a gene: 4. Germline V gene lookup returns CDR1 SQVTM and CDR2 ANQGSEA. This chain's CDR3 is CSVVGLAGGGYNEQFF. The CDR3 DNA follows: TGCAGCGTTGTGGGACTAGCGGGAGGGGGGTACAATGAGCAGTTCTTC.

This chain joins TRBV5-1 and TRBJ2-7; maybe TRBD1 (7 bases). The V end was cut by 0 bases, the J end by 4 bases, with 14 bases between. The CDR3 consists of 15 residues. Germline lookup yields CDR1 SGHRS and CDR2 YFSETQ. CDR3 region: CASSLVEGAGYEQYF. The CDR3 coding sequence is TGCGCCAGCAGCTTGGTGGAGGGGGCTGGATACGAGCAGTACTTC.

This rearrangement joins TRBV4-2 to TRBJ2-3; 7 bases map to TRBD2. V lost 0 bases to trimming and J lost 4 bases; unmatched junction nucleotides: 7. Germline CDR1 and CDR2: LGHNA and YNFKEQ. The CDR3 is made up of 16 amino acids. CDR3: CASSQEWTSLADTQYF. CDR3 nucleotides: TGTGCCAGCAGCCAAGAATGGACTAGTTTAGCAGATACGCAGTATTTT.

This sequence joins TRBV28 and TRBJ1-5, with D possibly being TRBD1 (5 bases). The germline gives CDR1 MDHEN, CDR2 SYDVKM. V was pared by 6 bases and J by 0 bases, with 15 bases between. This CDR3 comprises 16 residues. CDR3 sequence: CASSIGTPYSNQPQHF. CDR3 DNA: TGTGCCAGCAGCATCGGGACCCCTTATAGCAATCAGCCCCAGCATTTT.

This clone was detected once. The CDR3 region is CASSVAPSSSYEQYF. The CDR3 DNA reads TGTGCCAGCAGTGTGGCACCCTCAAGCTCCTACGAGCAGTACTTC. V and J are TRBV6-1 and TRBJ2-7; no reliable D call. The CDR3 has 15 residues. Germline V CDR1 and CDR2: MNHNS, SASEGT. The V end was cut by 4 bases, the J end by 0 bases, with 13 bases between.

The rearrangement uses TRBV21-1 and TRBJ2-7; TRBD2, the D gene given by the table, was not confirmed from the DNA. TRBV21-1 is labeled a pseudogene. The CDR3 loop spans 20 amino acids. The CDR3 DNA is TGTGCCAGCAGCAAAGCGCTAGGGGCGGGACTAGCGGGGGGGTACTACGAGCAGTACTTC. It translates to CASSKALGAGLAGGYYEQYF.

CDR3 DNA sequence: TGCGCCAGCAGTGGGGGGTACACCGGGGAGCTGTTTTTT. Translating gives CASSGGYTGELFF. The rearrangement joins TRBV5-1 to TRBJ2-2; D might be TRBD2 (6 bases). In germline, CDR1 is SGHRS, CDR2 YFSETQ. This CDR3 is built from 13 residues. V was shortened by 5 bases and J by 3 bases, with 8 bases between the two germline ends.

This chain uses TRBV4-1 with TRBJ2-7, with D unclear. Looked up from germline, CDR1 is MGHRA and CDR2 is YSYEKL. With 1 base removed from V and 2 bases from J, the gap between germline ends came to 12 bases. CDR3 length: 15 residues. The CDR3, as DNA: TGCGCCAGCAGCCAAGCTCCTAGGGCTACCTACGAGCAGTACTTC. Residues: CASSQAPRATYEQYF.

The rearrangement uses TRBV19 and TRBJ2-7, with 8 bases identical to TRBD1. Germline V gene lookup returns CDR1 LNHDA and CDR2 SQIVND (reference sequence). CDR3 length: 14 residues. V shed 6 bases, J shed 5 bases, and the junction held 9 bases outside the gene matches. Written as DNA, the CDR3 is TGTGCCAGTAGCCCCCCAGGGGGCGCGGACGAGCAGTACTTC. The encoded protein is CASSPPGGADEQYF.

This clone appeared a single time. For the CDR3, the DNA is TGTGCCATCAGTGAGTCTTTGACAGGGGTCGGCGAGCAGTACTTC. It encodes CAISESLTGVGEQYF. V usage is TRBV10-3 and J usage is TRBJ2-7; 8 bases match TRBD1. CDR3 length: 15 residues. Germline V lookup: CDR1 ENHRY, CDR2 SYGVKD. V shed 0 bases, J shed 6 bases, and the junction held 7 bases outside the gene matches.

This clone showed up just once. The V gene is TRBV5-6, the J gene TRBJ1-2; maybe TRBD1 (6 bases). The V end was cut by 0 bases, the J end by 0 bases, with 12 bases between. The CDR3 is made up of 16 amino acids. Germline lookup yields CDR1 SGHDT and CDR2 YYEEEE. The CDR3 region is CASSLGQAPTNYGYTF. The CDR3 nucleotides read TGTGCCAGCAGCTTGGGACAGGCTCCCACTAACTATGGCTACACCTTC.

V usage is TRBV5-1 and J usage is TRBJ2-3, with no clear D. The V and J ends lost 0 bases and 5 bases respectively, with 16 bases between them. Germline CDR1 is SGHRS and CDR2 is YFSETQ. The CDR3 sequence is 16 residues long. The CDR3 loop reads CASSLGIDGIGDTQYF. The CDR3 DNA is TGCGCCAGCAGCTTGGGAATCGATGGGATTGGAGATACGCAGTATTTT.